A single sample is the source of the 4 T cell receptor beta chains below, sequenced in a study of T cells after yellow fever vaccination. TCRdb reanalysed the 5' RACE reads using MiXCR and keeps one entry per CDR3 protein. The sample gives 60,000 or so distinct CDR3 sequences, more than 5.5% of which show up once; approximately 37% is in the top ten. The sequencing here drew on CD8+ T cells sorted from PBMCs, taken on the day of the first yellow fever vaccination. These receptors came from a man aged 18 to 30 who received the YFV17D yellow fever vaccine.

V usage is TRBV7-2 and J usage is TRBJ2-6; D uncertain. Germline V gene data show CDR1 as SGHTA and CDR2 as FQGNSA. Trimming pared 2 bases from V and 0 bases from J, leaving 11 bases between. The length of the CDR3 is 17 residues. DNA for the CDR3: TGTGCCAGCAGCTTATACGGAGCCGTCTCTGGGGCCAACGTCCTGACTTTC. Translation: CASSLYGAVSGANVLTF.

As regards this clonotype: Since a much larger clone is just one base distant, this may be a read error. This chain joins TRBV6-5 and TRBJ2-7; D is uncertain. Trimming took off 1 base at V and 5 bases at J, with 6 bases between the two ends. This CDR3 region has 12 residues. Germline CDR1 is MNHEY and CDR2 is SVGAGI. Here the CDR3 reads CASSYFWDEQYF. The DNA of the CDR3 is TGTGCCAGCAGTTACTTCTGGGACGAGCAGTACTTC.

This clonotype was detected only a few times. The CDR3 spells CASSGLTGTSGNTIYF. The DNA of the CDR3 is TGTGCCAGCAGCGGGTTAACAGGCACCTCTGGAAACACCATATATTTT. The genes are TRBV9 and TRBJ1-3; weak D call: TRBD1 (5 bases). Between the trimmed V and J ends, which lost 3 bases and 0 bases, there was a span of 13 bases. CDR1 and CDR2 from the germline V gene are SGDLS and YYNGEE. The CDR3 loop spans 16 amino acids.

This clonotype was counted only a few times. The chain joins TRBV27 to TRBJ2-6; no firm D call. Between the trimmed V and J ends, which lost 5 bases and 0 bases, there was a span of 8 bases. The length of the CDR3 is 15 residues. CDR1 is MNHEY and CDR2 is SMNVEV in the germline V gene (reference sequence). The CDR3 DNA reads TGTGCCAGCAGTCCGCCTTACTCTGGGGCCAACGTCCTGACTTTC. The encoded protein is CASSPPYSGANVLTF.